Following are 6 T cell receptor beta chains from one sample sequenced in a study of T cell responses to AZD1222 COVID-19 vaccine. Method: immunoSEQ multiplex PCR; TCRdb's copy keeps in-frame clones and lacks some. The table records 80,000 to 95,000 clones, 88% of them present only once. The specimen was peripheral blood, collected 28 days after the second AZD1222 dose. These receptors originate from an adult who received the AZD1222 COVID-19 vaccine.

The genes are TRBV6-1 and TRBJ2-3, with a weak D call TRBD1 (5 bases). CDR1 is MNHNS and CDR2 is SASEGT in the germline V gene. Trimming took 1 base from V and 2 from J, leaving 10 bases between them. This CDR3 contains 15 residues. In DNA form, the CDR3 reads TGTGCCAGCAGTGAAGGGGCAGGGCACACAGATACGCAGTATTTT. Encoded protein: CASSEGAGHTDTQYF.

V and J are TRBV5-1 and TRBJ1-2; 8 positions match TRBD1. The CDR3 sequence is 16 residues long. V was clipped by 0 bases and J by 2 bases; unmatched bases: 6. Germline lookup yields CDR1 SGHRS and CDR2 YFSETQ. The DNA for the CDR3 is TGCGCCAGCAGCTTGGCCAGGGGGCCAGGCAACTATGGCTACACCTTC. Translated: CASSLARGPGNYGYTF.

V usage is TRBV4-2 and J usage is TRBJ2-3; D might be TRBD1 (6 bases). There are 16 residues in the CDR3. With 0 bases removed from V and 2 bases from J, the gap between germline ends came to 12 bases. The germline V gene has CDR1 LGHNA and CDR2 YNFKEQ. The CDR3 reads CASSQETGHLTDTQYF. In DNA, the CDR3 is TGTGCCAGCAGCCAAGAAACGGGACACCTCACAGATACGCAGTATTTT.

This chain links TRBV29-1 with TRBJ2-5; 9 nucleotides align to TRBD1. This CDR3 comprises 14 residues. CDR1 and CDR2 (germline): SQVTM, ANQGSEA. V lost 6 bases, J lost 5 bases, and 10 bases stayed unmatched. The CDR3: CSVIWGTGSETQYF. The CDR3 DNA sequence: TGCAGCGTCATCTGGGGGACAGGGTCGGAGACCCAGTACTTC.

The chain carries TRBV12-5 and TRBJ1-1, with D tentatively TRBD1 (6 bases). From germline, CDR1 is LGHNT and CDR2 FRNRAP. The V gene lost 7 bases and the J gene lost 0 bases, with 12 bases spanning the gap. This CDR3 is built from 14 residues. CDR3 residues: CASDRGGMNTEAFF. CDR3 coding DNA: TGTGCTAGTGATAGAGGGGGGATGAACACTGAAGCTTTCTTT.

This sequence joins TRBV27 and TRBJ1-5; D unresolved. The V end was cut by 6 bases, the J end by 1 base, with 4 bases between. Germline assignment: CDR1 MNHEY and CDR2 SMNVEV (reference sequence). The CDR3 runs to 12 residues. This chain's CDR3 is CASSPSNQPQHF. Written as DNA, the CDR3 is TGTGCCAGCAGCCCGAGCAATCAGCCCCAGCATTTT.